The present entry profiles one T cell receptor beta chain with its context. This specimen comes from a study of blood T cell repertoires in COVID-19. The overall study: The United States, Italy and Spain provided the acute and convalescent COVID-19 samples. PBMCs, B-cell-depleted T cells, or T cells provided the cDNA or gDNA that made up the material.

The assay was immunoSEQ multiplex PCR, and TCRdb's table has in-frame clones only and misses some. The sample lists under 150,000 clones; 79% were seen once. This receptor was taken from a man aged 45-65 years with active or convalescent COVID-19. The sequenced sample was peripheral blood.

The DNA of the CDR3 is TGTGCCAGCAAGGAGGACGGAGGAACTTACGAGCAGTACTTC. This sequence encodes CASKEDGGTYEQYF. The rearrangement uses TRBV27 and TRBJ2-7; possibly TRBD2 for D (5 bases). The germline V and J ends were trimmed by 7 bases and 4 bases, with 17 bases remaining between them. Germline lookup yields CDR1 MNHEY and CDR2 SMNVEV (reference sequence). The length of the CDR3 is 14 residues.